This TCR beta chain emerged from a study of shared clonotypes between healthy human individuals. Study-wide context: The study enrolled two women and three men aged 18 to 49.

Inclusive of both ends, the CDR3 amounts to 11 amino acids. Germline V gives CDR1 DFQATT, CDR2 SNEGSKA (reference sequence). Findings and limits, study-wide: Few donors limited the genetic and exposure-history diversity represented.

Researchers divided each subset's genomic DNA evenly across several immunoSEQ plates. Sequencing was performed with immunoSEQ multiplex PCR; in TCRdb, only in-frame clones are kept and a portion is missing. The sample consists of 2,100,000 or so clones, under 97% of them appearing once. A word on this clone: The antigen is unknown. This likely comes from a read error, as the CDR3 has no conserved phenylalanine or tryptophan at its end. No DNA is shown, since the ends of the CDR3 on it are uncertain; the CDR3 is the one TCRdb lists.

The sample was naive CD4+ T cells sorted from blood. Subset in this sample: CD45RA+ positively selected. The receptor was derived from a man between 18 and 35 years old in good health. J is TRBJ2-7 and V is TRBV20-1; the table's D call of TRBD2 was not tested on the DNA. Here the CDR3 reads CSAWGLAGVVS.